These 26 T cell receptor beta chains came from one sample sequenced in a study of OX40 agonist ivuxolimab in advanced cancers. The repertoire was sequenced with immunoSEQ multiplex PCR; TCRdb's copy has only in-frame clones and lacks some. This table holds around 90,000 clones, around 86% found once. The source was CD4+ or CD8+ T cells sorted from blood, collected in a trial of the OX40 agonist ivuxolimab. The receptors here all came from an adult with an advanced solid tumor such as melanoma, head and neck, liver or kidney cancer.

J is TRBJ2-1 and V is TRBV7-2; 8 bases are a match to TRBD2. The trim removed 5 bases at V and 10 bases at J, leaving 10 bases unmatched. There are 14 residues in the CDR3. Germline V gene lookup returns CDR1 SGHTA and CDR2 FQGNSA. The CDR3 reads CASSEGAGAGEQFF. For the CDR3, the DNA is TGTGCCAGCAGCGAGGGAGCGGGGGCTGGAGAGCAGTTCTTC. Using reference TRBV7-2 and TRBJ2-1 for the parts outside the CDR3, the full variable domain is GAGVSQSPSNKVTEKGKDVELRCDPISGHTALYWYRQSLGQGLEFLIYFQGNSAPDKSGLPSDRFSAERTGGSVSTLTIQRTQQEDSAVYLCASSEGAGAGEQFFGPGTRLTVL.

CDR3 coding DNA: TGCGCCAGCAGTCAACCGGACAAGGCTGGCCACGAGCAGTACTTC. Protein sequence: CASSQPDKAGHEQYF. The chain recombines TRBV23-1 with TRBJ2-7; possibly TRBD1 for D (5 bases). TRBV23-1 qualifies as an ORF whose function is uncertain. V lost 2 bases, J lost 5 bases, and 16 bases lay in between. The CDR3 covers 15 residues.

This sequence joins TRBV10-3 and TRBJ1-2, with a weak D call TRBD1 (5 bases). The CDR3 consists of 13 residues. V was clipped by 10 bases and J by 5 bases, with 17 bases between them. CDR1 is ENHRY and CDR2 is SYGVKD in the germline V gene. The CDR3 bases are TGTGCCACAGGGACTGAGGGAGAGTATGGCTACACCTTC. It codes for CATGTEGEYGYTF.

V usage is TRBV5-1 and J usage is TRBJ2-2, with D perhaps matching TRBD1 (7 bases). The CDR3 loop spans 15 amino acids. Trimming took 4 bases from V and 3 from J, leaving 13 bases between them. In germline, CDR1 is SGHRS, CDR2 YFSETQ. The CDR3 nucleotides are TGCGCCAGCAGCCCGACCAGGGGGGACACCGGGGAGCTGTTTTTT. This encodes CASSPTRGDTGELFF.

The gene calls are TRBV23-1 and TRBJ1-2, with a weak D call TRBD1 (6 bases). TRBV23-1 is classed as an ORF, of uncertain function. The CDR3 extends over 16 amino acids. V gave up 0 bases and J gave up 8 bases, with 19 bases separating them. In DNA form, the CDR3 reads TGCGCCAGCAGTCAATCGCGCGGGGGCCGACGCGGGGGCTACACCTTC. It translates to CASSQSRGGRRGGYTF.

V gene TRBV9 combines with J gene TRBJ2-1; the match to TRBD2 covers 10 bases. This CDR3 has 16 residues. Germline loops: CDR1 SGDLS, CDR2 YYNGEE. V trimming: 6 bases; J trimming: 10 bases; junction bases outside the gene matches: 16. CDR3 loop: CASTSRSASGGLEQFF. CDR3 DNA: TGTGCCAGCACTAGTAGGTCGGCTAGCGGGGGTTTGGAGCAGTTCTTC.

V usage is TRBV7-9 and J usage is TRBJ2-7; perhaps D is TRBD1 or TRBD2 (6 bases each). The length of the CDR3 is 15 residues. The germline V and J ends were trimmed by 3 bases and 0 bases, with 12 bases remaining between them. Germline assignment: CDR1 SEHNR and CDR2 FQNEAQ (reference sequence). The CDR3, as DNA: TGTGCCAGCAGCTTCGCCGGGGGCCCCTCCTACGAGCAGTACTTC. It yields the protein CASSFAGGPSYEQYF. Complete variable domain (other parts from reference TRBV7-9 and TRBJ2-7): DTGVSQNPRHKITKRGQNVTFRCDPISEHNRLYWYRQTLGQGPEFLTYFQNEAQLEKSRLLSDRFSAERPKGSFSTLEIQRTEQGDSAMYLCASSFAGGPSYEQYFGPGTRLTVT.

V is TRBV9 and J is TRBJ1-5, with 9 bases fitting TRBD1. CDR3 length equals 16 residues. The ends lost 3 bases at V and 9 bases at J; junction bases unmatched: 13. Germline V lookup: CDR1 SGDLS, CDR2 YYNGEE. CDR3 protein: CASSEGPPDRGRPQHF. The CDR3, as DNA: TGTGCCAGCAGCGAGGGGCCACCGGACAGGGGTAGGCCCCAGCATTTT.

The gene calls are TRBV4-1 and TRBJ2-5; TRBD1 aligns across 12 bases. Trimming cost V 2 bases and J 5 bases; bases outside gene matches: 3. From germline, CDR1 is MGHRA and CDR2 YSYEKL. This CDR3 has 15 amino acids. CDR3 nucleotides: TGCGCCAGCAGCCAATCCGGGACAGGGGGCGAGACCCAGTACTTC. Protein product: CASSQSGTGGETQYF.

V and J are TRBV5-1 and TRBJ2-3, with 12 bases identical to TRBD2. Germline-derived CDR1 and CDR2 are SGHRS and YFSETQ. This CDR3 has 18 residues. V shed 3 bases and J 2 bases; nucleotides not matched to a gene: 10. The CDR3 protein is CASSSGLAGPKPTDTQYF. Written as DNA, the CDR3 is TGCGCCAGCAGCTCCGGACTAGCGGGACCCAAACCCACAGATACGCAGTATTTT.

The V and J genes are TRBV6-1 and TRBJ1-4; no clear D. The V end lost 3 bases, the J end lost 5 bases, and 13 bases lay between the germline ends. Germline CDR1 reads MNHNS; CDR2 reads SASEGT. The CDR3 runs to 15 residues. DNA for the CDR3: TGTGCCAGCAGTGATACGTCTCAGTTGAATGAAAAACTGTTTTTT. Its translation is CASSDTSQLNEKLFF.

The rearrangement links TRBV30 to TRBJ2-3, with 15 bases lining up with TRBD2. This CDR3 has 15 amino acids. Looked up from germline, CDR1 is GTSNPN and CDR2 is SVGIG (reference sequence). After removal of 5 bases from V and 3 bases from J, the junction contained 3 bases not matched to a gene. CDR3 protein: CAWGTSGGQTDTQYF. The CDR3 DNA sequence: TGTGCCTGGGGGACTAGCGGGGGGCAAACAGATACGCAGTATTTT.

This CDR3 is CASSLGRGGGYNEQFF. The DNA for the CDR3 is TGTGCCAGCAGCCTCGGACGGGGGGGTGGCTACAATGAGCAGTTCTTC. J is TRBJ2-1 and V is TRBV11-2, with TRBD2 matching 8 bases. V lost 5 bases and J lost 3; bases outside the gene matches: 9. Per germline, CDR1 SGHAT and CDR2 FQNNGV. The CDR3 is 16 residues long.

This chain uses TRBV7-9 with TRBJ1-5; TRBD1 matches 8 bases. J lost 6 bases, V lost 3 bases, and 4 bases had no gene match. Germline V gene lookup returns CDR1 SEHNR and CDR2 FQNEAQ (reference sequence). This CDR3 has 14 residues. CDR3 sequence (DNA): TGTGCCAGCAGCTTTCAGGGGGCTGGTCAGCCCCAGCATTTT. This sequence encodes CASSFQGAGQPQHF. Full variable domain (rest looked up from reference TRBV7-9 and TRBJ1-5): DTGVSQNPRHKITKRGQNVTFRCDPISEHNRLYWYRQTLGQGPEFLTYFQNEAQLEKSRLLSDRFSAERPKGSFSTLEIQRTEQGDSAMYLCASSFQGAGQPQHFGDGTRLSIL.

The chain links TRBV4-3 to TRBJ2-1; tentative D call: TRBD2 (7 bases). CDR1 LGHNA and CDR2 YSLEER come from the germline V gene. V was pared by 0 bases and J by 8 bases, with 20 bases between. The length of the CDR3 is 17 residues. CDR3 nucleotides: TGCGCCAGCAGCCAAGATTTAGGCGGGGGCGATGGCGATGAGCAGTTCTTC. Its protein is CASSQDLGGGDGDEQFF.

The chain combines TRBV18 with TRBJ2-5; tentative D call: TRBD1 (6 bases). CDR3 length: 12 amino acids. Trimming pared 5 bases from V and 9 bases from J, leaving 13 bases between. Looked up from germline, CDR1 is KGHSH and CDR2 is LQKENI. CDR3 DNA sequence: TGTGCCAGCTCAAGGGAAGAGGGGGCCCAGTACTTC. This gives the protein CASSREEGAQYF. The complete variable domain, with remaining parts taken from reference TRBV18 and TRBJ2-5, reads NAGVMQNPRHLVRRRGQEARLRCSPMKGHSHVYWYRQLPEEGLKFMVYLQKENIIDESGMPKERFSAEFPKEGPSILRIQQVVRGDSAAYFCASSREEGAQYFGPGTRLLVL.

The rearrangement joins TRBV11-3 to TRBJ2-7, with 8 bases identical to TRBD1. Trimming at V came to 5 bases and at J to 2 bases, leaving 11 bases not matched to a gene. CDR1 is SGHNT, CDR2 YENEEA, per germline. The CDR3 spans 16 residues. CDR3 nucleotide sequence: TGTGCCAGCAGCGTCTCTGCCCCGGACAGGGCCTACGAGCAGTACTTC. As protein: CASSVSAPDRAYEQYF.

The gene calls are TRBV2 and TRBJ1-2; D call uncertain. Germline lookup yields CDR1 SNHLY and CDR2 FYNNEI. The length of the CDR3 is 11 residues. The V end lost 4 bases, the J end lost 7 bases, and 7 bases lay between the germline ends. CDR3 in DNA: TGTGCCAGCAGTGCAAAGGGTGGCTACACCTTC. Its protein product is CASSAKGGYTF.

The CDR3 loop is CASSEVVGMGEQYF. The CDR3 bases are TGTGCCAGCAGTGAAGTTGTAGGTATGGGCGAGCAGTACTTC. This chain joins TRBV6-5 and TRBJ2-7; D is ambiguous. This CDR3 region has 14 residues. Germline V CDR1 and CDR2: MNHEY, SVGAGI. Trimming stripped 5 bases from V and 6 bases from J, with 17 bases between.

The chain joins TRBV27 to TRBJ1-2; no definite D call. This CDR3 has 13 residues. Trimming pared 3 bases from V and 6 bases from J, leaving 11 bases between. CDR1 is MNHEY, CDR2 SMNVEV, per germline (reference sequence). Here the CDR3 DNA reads TGTGCCAGCAGTTTTTCGGGGAGCAATGGCTACACCTTC. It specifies CASSFSGSNGYTF.

The CDR3: CASRPGPSYEQYF. CDR3 DNA sequence: TGTGCCAGCAGACCCGGGCCCTCCTACGAGCAGTACTTC. The chain employs TRBV6-5 and TRBJ2-7; D remains unclear. Between the trimmed V and J ends, which lost 6 bases and 0 bases, there was a span of 9 bases. The CDR3 length is 13 residues. Germline CDR1 MNHEY, CDR2 SVGAGI.

CDR3 nucleotides: TGCGCCAGCAGCCTGACTAGTGGGCCAGATACGCAGTATTTT. It is translated as CASSLTSGPDTQYF. The chain joins TRBV5-1 to TRBJ2-3, with D tentatively TRBD2 (6 bases). There are 14 residues in the CDR3. Trimming took 4 bases from V and 4 from J, leaving 13 bases between them. The germline V gene has CDR1 SGHRS and CDR2 YFSETQ.

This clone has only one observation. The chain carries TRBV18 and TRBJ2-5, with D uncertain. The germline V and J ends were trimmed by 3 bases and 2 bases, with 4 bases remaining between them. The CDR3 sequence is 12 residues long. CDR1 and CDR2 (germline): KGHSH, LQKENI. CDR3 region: CASSPVQETQYF. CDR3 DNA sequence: TGTGCCAGCTCACCTGTACAAGAGACCCAGTACTTC.

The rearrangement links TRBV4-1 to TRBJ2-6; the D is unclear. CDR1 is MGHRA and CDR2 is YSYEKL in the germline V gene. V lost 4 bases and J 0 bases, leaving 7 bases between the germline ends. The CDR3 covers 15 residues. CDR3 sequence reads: CASSRYFSGANVLTF. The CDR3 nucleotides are TGCGCCAGCAGCCGATACTTCTCTGGGGCCAACGTCCTGACTTTC.

The CDR3 coding sequence is TGCGCCAGCAGCTCTGACAGGCGAGGCACTGAAGCTTTCTTT. Its protein product is CASSSDRRGTEAFF. The J gene is TRBJ1-1, the V gene TRBV5-1; D might be TRBD1 (6 bases). The CDR3 totals 14 residues. The V gene's germline CDR1 is SGHRS and CDR2 YFSETQ. V lost 3 bases to trimming and J lost 4 bases, with 13 bases between them.

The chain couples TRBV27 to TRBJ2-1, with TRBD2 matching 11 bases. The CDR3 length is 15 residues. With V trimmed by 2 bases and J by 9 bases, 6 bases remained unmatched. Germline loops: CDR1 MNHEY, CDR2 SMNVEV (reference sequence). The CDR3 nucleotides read TGTGCCAGCAGTTTAAGGCTAGCGGGGGGTAGTGAGCAGTTCTTC. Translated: CASSLRLAGGSEQFF.